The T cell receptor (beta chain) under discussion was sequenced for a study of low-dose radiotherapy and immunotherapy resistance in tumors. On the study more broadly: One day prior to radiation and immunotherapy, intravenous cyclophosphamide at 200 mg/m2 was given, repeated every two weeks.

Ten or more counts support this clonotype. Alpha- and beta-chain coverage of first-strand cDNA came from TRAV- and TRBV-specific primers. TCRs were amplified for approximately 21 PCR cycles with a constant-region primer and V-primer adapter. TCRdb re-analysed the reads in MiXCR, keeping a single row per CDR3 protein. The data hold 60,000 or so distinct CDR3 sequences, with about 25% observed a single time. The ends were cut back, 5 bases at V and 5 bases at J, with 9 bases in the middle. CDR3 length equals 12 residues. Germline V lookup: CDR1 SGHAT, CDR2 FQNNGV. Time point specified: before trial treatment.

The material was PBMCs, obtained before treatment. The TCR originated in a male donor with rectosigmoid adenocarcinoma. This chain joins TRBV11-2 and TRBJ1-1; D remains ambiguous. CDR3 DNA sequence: TGTGCCAGCAGCCCCACTTCTACTGAAGCTTTCTTT. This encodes CASSPTSTEAFF.